This note documents a single T cell receptor beta chain sequence. As every portion of the isolated RNA was reverse transcribed, the sequencing read expressed TCRB transcripts. Assay used: immunoSEQ multiplex PCR; TCRdb lists only in-frame clones, some missing. The sample includes about 620,000 clones, less than 20% of them seen just once. The record originates from a study of beta chain features in type 1 diabetes. Per the germline V gene, CDR1 is MDHEN and CDR2 is SYDVKM. J was trimmed by 2 bases and V by 6 bases; bases with no gene match: 7. The CDR3 has 15 residues. The sample comprised naive CD4+ T cells from blood. The V call is TRBV28, the J call TRBJ2-7; 10 nucleotides align to TRBD2. The source of this sequence is a man between 18 and 35 years old in good health. CDR3 amino acids: CASSPGLAEPYEQYF. CDR3 sequence (DNA): TGTGCCAGCAGCCCAGGACTAGCGGAACCCTACGAGCAGTACTTC.